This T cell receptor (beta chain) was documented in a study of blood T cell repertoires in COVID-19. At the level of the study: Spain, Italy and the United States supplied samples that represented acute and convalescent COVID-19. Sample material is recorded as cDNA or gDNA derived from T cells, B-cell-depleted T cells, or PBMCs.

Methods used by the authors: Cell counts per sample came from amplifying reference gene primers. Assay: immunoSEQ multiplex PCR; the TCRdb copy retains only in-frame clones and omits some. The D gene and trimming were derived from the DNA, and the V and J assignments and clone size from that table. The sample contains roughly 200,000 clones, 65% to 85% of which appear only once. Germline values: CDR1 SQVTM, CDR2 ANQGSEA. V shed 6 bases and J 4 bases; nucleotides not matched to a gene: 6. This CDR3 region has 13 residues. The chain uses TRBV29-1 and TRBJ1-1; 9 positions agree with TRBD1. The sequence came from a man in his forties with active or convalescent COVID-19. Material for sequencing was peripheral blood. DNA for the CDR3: TGCAGCGTAGTTCGGGACAGGGCCACTGAAGCTTTCTTT. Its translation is CSVVRDRATEAFF.